Described below is a single TCR beta chain sequence and its context. The sample comes from a study of early T cells in non-severe SARS-CoV-2 infection. Overall study context: Bulk RNA from unsorted whole blood was sequenced; chains were unpaired.

CDR1 is SGHVS and CDR2 is FNYEAQ in the germline V gene. Trimming pared 2 bases from V and 1 base from J, leaving 14 bases between. The CDR3 is 16 residues long. The TCR library protocol attached unique molecular identifiers to the individual cDNA molecules. TCRdb itself ran the 5' RACE reads through MiXCR, one entry per CDR3 protein. The sample includes approximately 110,000 distinct CDR3 sequences, 15% of them seen just once. The clonotype was recovered from an adult who was a healthcare worker with PCR-confirmed SARS-CoV-2 infection or an uninfected control (not recorded which). The sequencing input was whole blood. The J gene is TRBJ1-2, the V gene TRBV7-6, with D possibly TRBD1 on 5 matching bases. The CDR3 bases are TGTGCCAGCAGCTTACAGCCGGGACCGAATAACTATGGCTACACCTTC. It codes for CASSLQPGPNNYGYTF. Combining the CDR3 with reference TRBV7-6 and TRBJ1-2 gives the whole variable domain GAGVSQSPRYKVTKRGQDVALRCDPISGHVSLYWYRQALGQGPEFLTYFNYEAQQDKSGLPNDRFSAERPEGSISTLTIQRTEQRDSAMYRCASSLQPGPNNYGYTFGSGTRLTVV.